The next 27 T cell receptor beta chains were all read from a single sample in a study of blood T cells in healthy people across ages. The use of a sample-barcoded 5' primer and a J-beta primer mix characterized a second PCR of 7 to 11 cycles. TCRdb re-derived calls from the 5' RACE reads in MiXCR, one entry per CDR3 protein. The table has around 620,000 distinct CDR3 sequences, 27% seen once; the top ten hold approximately 17%. Sequences were obtained from blood. The origin of the receptors is a woman aged 70 to 79 in good health.

This clonotype has a handful of counts. The gene calls are TRBV12-3 or TRBV12-4 and TRBJ2-5, with 9 nucleotides matching TRBD2. The CDR3 is made up of 16 amino acids. The J segment lost 5 bases and the V segment lost 5 bases, leaving 12 bases of the junction unmatched. CDR3 bases: TGTGCCAGCAGTCCTATAGCGGGGGCGCCCCGGGAGACCCAGTACTTC. It encodes CASSPIAGAPRETQYF.

The rearrangement links TRBV5-1 to TRBJ2-7, with 7 bases fitting TRBD1. V trimming: 0 bases; J trimming: 2 bases; junction bases outside the gene matches: 5. Per the germline V gene, CDR1 is SGHRS and CDR2 is YFSETQ. CDR3 length equals 15 residues. CDR3 in amino acids: CASSLGADRAYEQYF. Written as DNA, the CDR3 is TGCGCCAGCAGCTTGGGGGCCGACAGGGCCTACGAGCAGTACTTC.

The rearrangement joins TRBV14 to TRBJ2-5; no definite D call. Trimming took off 0 bases at V and 4 bases at J, with 9 bases between the two ends. The length of the CDR3 is 14 residues. Germline V gene data show CDR1 as SGHDN and CDR2 as FVKESK. CDR3 in DNA: TGTGCCAGCAGCCAAGATTTTGGAATAGAGACCCAGTACTTC. It yields the protein CASSQDFGIETQYF.

This clonotype was counted only a few times. The V and J genes are TRBV24-1 and TRBJ1-4; TRBD1 aligns across 9 bases. The J segment lost 8 bases and the V segment lost 4 bases, leaving 7 bases of the junction unmatched. Germline V gene sequence: CDR1 KGHDR, CDR2 SFDVKD. The CDR3 is 15 residues long. The CDR3 DNA reads TGTGCCACCAGTGACAACAGGGGGCCGGGGGAAAAACTGTTTTTT. This translates into CATSDNRGPGEKLFF.

This clonotype was picked up a small number of times. The chain combines TRBV19 with TRBJ2-6; maybe TRBD2 (5 bases). Trimming removed 7 bases at V and 0 bases at J, with 13 bases between. Germline lookup yields CDR1 LNHDA and CDR2 SQIVND (reference sequence). This CDR3 is built from 16 residues. The CDR3 protein is CASKGWRSSGANVLTF. For the CDR3, the DNA is TGTGCCAGTAAGGGTTGGAGGAGCTCTGGGGCCAACGTCCTGACTTTC.

This clonotype showed up just a few times. The chain has TRBV6-5 and TRBJ2-7, with TRBD1 matching 11 bases. The CDR3 loop spans 17 amino acids. The V gene end was trimmed by 3 bases and the J gene end by 4 bases; junction bases not matched to a gene: 11. Looked up from germline, CDR1 is MNHEY and CDR2 is SVGAGI. For the CDR3, the DNA is TGTGCCAGCAGTTATACCGGGACAGGGGGTAATCTTTACGAGCAGTACTTC. Its translation is CASSYTGTGGNLYEQYF.

This clonotype has a handful of counts. Here the CDR3 DNA reads TGCGCCAGCAGCCATACCGGACTGAGCACAGATACGCAGTATTTT. This codes for CASSHTGLSTDTQYF. This sequence joins TRBV4-3 and TRBJ2-3; D is perhaps TRBD2 (5 bases). This CDR3 comprises 15 residues. Germline assignment: CDR1 LGHNA and CDR2 YSLEER. Trimming pared 3 bases from V and 0 bases from J, leaving 10 bases between.

This chain links TRBV19 with TRBJ1-6; 10 bases align to TRBD1. This CDR3 comprises 16 residues. Trimming at V came to 6 bases and at J to 7 bases, leaving 9 bases not matched to a gene. The V gene's germline CDR1 is LNHDA and CDR2 SQIVND (reference sequence). The CDR3 DNA reads as TGTGCCAGTAGCCTAAGCTCGGACAGGGGGAATTCACCCCTCCACTTT. Translation gives CASSLSSDRGNSPLHF.

The chain is built from TRBV2 and TRBJ2-5; 15 nucleotides line up with TRBD2. The J call may be mistaken, given a closer DNA end match to TRBJ2-1. CDR1 and CDR2 from the germline V gene are SNHLY and FYNNEI. The length of the CDR3 is 15 residues. CDR3 DNA sequence: TGTGCCAGCAGAGGACTAGCGGGGGGGAGGAATGAGCAGTTCTTC. Its protein product is CASRGLAGGRNEQFF.

The table lists this clonotype with a few counts. This chain joins TRBV10-3 and TRBJ1-1, with D unresolved. V shed 4 bases and J shed 1 base, with 13 bases lying between them. Germline V gives CDR1 ENHRY, CDR2 SYGVKD. The CDR3 has 15 residues. Here the CDR3 DNA reads TGTGCCATCAGTGGGTCTTTGGGAAGGAACACTGAAGCTTTCTTT. Amino acids: CAISGSLGRNTEAFF.

In its sample, this clonotype was seen a few times. The rearrangement joins TRBV10-3 to TRBJ2-3; TRBD2 might be the D (6 bases). This CDR3 has 13 residues. Germline CDR1 reads ENHRY; CDR2 reads SYGVKD. Trimming cost V 6 bases and J 2 bases, with 9 bases left between them. The CDR3 region is CAIRPSDTDTQYF. The CDR3 DNA follows: TGTGCCATCAGGCCTAGCGACACAGATACGCAGTATTTT.

Only a few counts were recorded for this clonotype. V and J are TRBV21-1 and TRBJ2-3; no DNA check was done on the table's D call, TRBD2. TRBV21-1 is a listed pseudogene. CDR3 length: 19 amino acids. The CDR3 reads CASSKQYPTSGSFTDTQYF. The DNA of the CDR3 is TGTGCCAGCAGCAAGCAGTACCCAACTAGCGGAAGCTTTACAGATACGCAGTATTTT.

The chain employs TRBV5-1 and TRBJ1-2, with D perhaps TRBD1 (6 bases). V was pared by 7 bases and J by 5 bases, with 18 bases between. The CDR3 has 14 amino acids. Germline V gene sequence: CDR1 SGHRS, CDR2 YFSETQ. The CDR3 reads CASGMDSVLYGYTF. The DNA for the CDR3 is TGCGCCAGCGGCATGGACAGTGTATTGTATGGCTACACCTTC.

This chain joins TRBV20-1 and TRBJ2-3; a weak D match, TRBD2 (6 bases). In germline, CDR1 is DFQATT, CDR2 SNEGSKA (reference sequence). The V end lost 3 bases, the J end lost 13 bases, and 23 bases lay between the germline ends. The CDR3 has 14 amino acids. The CDR3: CSARRRRGVNREYF. The DNA of the CDR3 is TGCAGTGCTAGGCGGCGGCGGGGAGTAAACCGCGAGTATTTT.

The chain couples TRBV20-1 to TRBJ1-4, with D perhaps TRBD1 (5 bases). The CDR3 sequence is 18 residues long. Germline lookup yields CDR1 DFQATT and CDR2 SNEGSKA (reference sequence). V was cut by 1 base and J by 0 bases, with 18 bases left in between. CDR3 loop: CSARGGGGGRATNEKLFF. The CDR3 DNA follows: TGCAGTGCTAGAGGAGGTGGGGGGGGAAGGGCAACTAATGAAAAACTGTTTTTT.

This clonotype was observed a handful of times. The chain joins TRBV27 to TRBJ1-2; maybe TRBD1 (5 bases). This CDR3 contains 15 residues. Germline V gene sequence: CDR1 MNHEY, CDR2 SMNVEV (reference sequence). The V gene lost 5 bases and the J gene lost 12 bases, with 25 bases spanning the gap. The CDR3 sequence is CASSRTGDVIPRDTF. The CDR3 DNA is TGTGCCAGCAGTCGGACCGGGGACGTAATACCTCGGGACACCTTC.

This chain's CDR3 is CASSLAGGPLDTQYF. The CDR3 DNA sequence: TGTGCCAGCAGCCTAGCGGGGGGGCCCTTAGATACGCAGTATTTT. V usage is TRBV2 and J usage is TRBJ2-3, with 12 positions matching TRBD2. The CDR3 consists of 15 residues. Germline V gene sequence: CDR1 SNHLY, CDR2 FYNNEI. V shed 6 bases and J 5 bases; nucleotides not matched to a gene: 6.

This clonotype has only a few counts. Here the CDR3 reads CASSQGWQGAVGYTF. In nucleotides, the CDR3 is TGCGCCAGCAGCCAAGGCTGGCAGGGGGCGGTTGGCTACACCTTC. The chain carries TRBV4-3 and TRBJ1-2; 8 bases are shared with TRBD1. The CDR3 covers 15 residues. The trim removed 1 base at V and 7 bases at J, leaving 8 bases unmatched. CDR1 LGHNA and CDR2 YSLEER come from the germline V gene.

This clonotype was picked up a small number of times. The V call is TRBV12-3 or TRBV12-4, the J call TRBJ1-1; the match to TRBD1 covers 9 bases. V lost 7 bases, J lost 4 bases, and 7 bases stayed unmatched. There are 14 residues in the CDR3. CDR3: CASILQGASTEAFF. The DNA for the CDR3 is TGTGCCAGCATTCTACAGGGGGCGAGCACTGAAGCTTTCTTT.

This clonotype has a handful of counts. The J gene is TRBJ1-3, the V gene TRBV20-1; tentatively, D is TRBD1 (6 bases). CDR1 is DFQATT, CDR2 SNEGSKA, per germline (reference sequence). The CDR3 covers 21 residues. V lost 1 base and J 2 bases, leaving 30 bases between the germline ends. The CDR3 coding sequence is TGCAGTGCTAGAGGGAGAGGATTGGACAGCAACCGACCGACTACTGGAAACACCATATATTTT. Encoded protein: CSARGRGLDSNRPTTGNTIYF.

This sequence joins TRBV12-3 or TRBV12-4 and TRBJ1-1, with 10 bases that match TRBD1. Trimming removed 6 bases from V and 7 bases from J; junction bases left unmatched: 17. This CDR3 is 17 amino acids long. The CDR3 is CASRPPFVGTGESEAFF. For the CDR3, the DNA is TGTGCCAGCAGACCTCCATTCGTAGGGACAGGGGAAAGTGAAGCTTTCTTT.

The chain is built from TRBV12-5 and TRBJ2-4; D possibly corresponds to TRBD1 (6 bases). Trimming left V 11 bases short and J 3 bases short, with 23 bases between. CDR3 size: 16 residues. Germline CDR1 is LGHNT and CDR2 is FRNRAP. CDR3 loop: CAGGYLWAQVKNIQYF. In DNA, the CDR3 is TGTGCTGGGGGCTACCTTTGGGCACAGGTCAAAAACATTCAGTACTTC.

The chain employs TRBV27 and TRBJ2-2; D remains unclear. This CDR3 contains 13 residues. Germline V gives CDR1 MNHEY, CDR2 SMNVEV (reference sequence). V lost 5 bases and J 8 bases, leaving 12 bases between the germline ends. CDR3 region: CASSPALRGELFF. As DNA, the CDR3 is TGTGCCAGCAGTCCCGCCCTCAGAGGGGAGCTGTTTTTT.

This clonotype was seen many times. The V gene is TRBV20-1, the J gene TRBJ2-1; 7 positions agree with TRBD1. After removal of 2 bases from V and 7 bases from J, the junction contained 8 bases not matched to a gene. From germline, CDR1 is DFQATT and CDR2 SNEGSKA (reference sequence). This CDR3 has 14 amino acids. The CDR3: CSARSPTGKNEQFF. The DNA for the CDR3 is TGCAGTGCTAGATCGCCGACAGGGAAAAATGAGCAGTTCTTC.

This clonotype occurred a few times. The V call is TRBV4-3, the J call TRBJ2-4, with 14 bases that match TRBD2. The trim removed 0 bases at V and 0 bases at J, leaving 7 bases unmatched. The CDR3 loop spans 20 amino acids. CDR1 and CDR2 (germline): LGHNA, YSLEER. CDR3 nucleotide sequence: TGCGCCAGCAGCCAAGAATTCGGACTAGCGGGGGGCTTAGCCAAAAACATTCAGTACTTC. This encodes CASSQEFGLAGGLAKNIQYF.

CDR3 sequence (DNA): TGTGCCAGCAGTTCAGGGGGCGCGGGAACCGGGGAGCTGTTTTTT. It is translated as CASSSGGAGTGELFF. The chain has TRBV6-2 or TRBV6-3 and TRBJ2-2; TRBD1 aligns across 8 bases. CDR1 and CDR2 from the germline V gene are MNHEY and SVGEGT. The junction had 6 bases not matched to a gene; V was cut back by 4 bases and J by 5 bases. CDR3 length: 15 residues.

The rearrangement links TRBV11-1 to TRBJ2-3, with D possibly being TRBD1 or TRBD2 (6 bases each). The V end was cut by 3 bases, the J end by 1 base, with 14 bases between. Germline V gene lookup returns CDR1 SGHAT and CDR2 FQDESV (reference sequence). There are 16 residues in the CDR3. The CDR3 sequence: CASSFGRGAGTDTQYF. DNA for the CDR3: TGTGCCAGCAGCTTCGGTAGGGGGGCTGGCACAGATACGCAGTATTTT.